This T cell receptor (beta chain) was captured by sequencing in a study of blood T cell repertoires in COVID-19. Participants came from some 26 US areas, aged about 18 to 89 years. Participants had their cohort set by participant-reported clinical history. Some clones are missing from TCRdb's copy, which holds only in-frame ones; the method was immunoSEQ multiplex PCR. The sample holds fewer than 350,000 clones, roughly 85% seen once. This CDR3 is 14 amino acids long. V dropped 5 bases and J dropped 4; count of bases not matched to a gene: 4. The V gene's germline CDR1 is SGHTA and CDR2 FQGNSA. Sequencing input: PBMCs or T cells enriched from blood (not recorded which). The receptor was isolated from a woman aged 45-60 years who had recovered from COVID-19. The V and J genes are TRBV7-2 and TRBJ2-1; 8 bases fit TRBD2. The CDR3 DNA reads TGTGCCAGCAGCCCCGGACTAGCTTACAATGAGCAGTTCTTC. Translation: CASSPGLAYNEQFF.